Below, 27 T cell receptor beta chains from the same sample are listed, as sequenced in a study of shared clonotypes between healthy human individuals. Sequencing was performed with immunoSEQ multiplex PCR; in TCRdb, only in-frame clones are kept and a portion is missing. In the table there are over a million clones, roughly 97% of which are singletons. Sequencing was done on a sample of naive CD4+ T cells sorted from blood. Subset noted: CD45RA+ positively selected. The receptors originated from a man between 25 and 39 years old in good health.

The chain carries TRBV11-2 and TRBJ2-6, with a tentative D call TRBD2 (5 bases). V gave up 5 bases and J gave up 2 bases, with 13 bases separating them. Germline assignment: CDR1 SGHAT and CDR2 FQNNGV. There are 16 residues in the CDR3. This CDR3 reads CASSIIRDPGANVLTF. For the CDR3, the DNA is TGTGCCAGCAGCATCATCCGGGATCCTGGGGCCAACGTCCTGACTTTC.

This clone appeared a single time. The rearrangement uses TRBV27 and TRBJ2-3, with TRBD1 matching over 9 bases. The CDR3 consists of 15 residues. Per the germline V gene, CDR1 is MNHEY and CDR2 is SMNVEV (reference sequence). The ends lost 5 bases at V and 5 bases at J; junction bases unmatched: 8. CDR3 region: CASSGTGKGIDTQYF. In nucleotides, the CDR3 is TGTGCCAGCAGTGGGACAGGGAAAGGGATAGATACGCAGTATTTT.

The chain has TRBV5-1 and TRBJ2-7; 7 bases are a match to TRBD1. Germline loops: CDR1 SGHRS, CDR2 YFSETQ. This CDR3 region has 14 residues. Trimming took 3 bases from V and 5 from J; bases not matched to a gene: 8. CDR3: CASSWDSTSDEQYF. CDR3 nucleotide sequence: TGCGCCAGCAGCTGGGACAGCACTTCCGACGAGCAGTACTTC.

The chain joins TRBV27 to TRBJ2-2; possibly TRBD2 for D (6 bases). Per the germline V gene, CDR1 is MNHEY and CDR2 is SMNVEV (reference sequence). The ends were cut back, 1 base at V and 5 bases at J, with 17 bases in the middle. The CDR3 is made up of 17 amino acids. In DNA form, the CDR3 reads TGTGCCAGCAGTTTATTCGGGGGAAAAGCGAGGACCGGGGAGCTGTTTTTT. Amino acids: CASSLFGGKARTGELFF.

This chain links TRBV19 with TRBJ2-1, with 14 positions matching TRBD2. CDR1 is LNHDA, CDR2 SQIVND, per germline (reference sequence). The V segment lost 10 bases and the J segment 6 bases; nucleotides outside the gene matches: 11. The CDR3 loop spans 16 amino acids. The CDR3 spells CATTRTSGRPFNEQFF. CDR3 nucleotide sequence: TGTGCCACTACTCGGACTAGCGGGAGGCCCTTCAATGAGCAGTTCTTC.

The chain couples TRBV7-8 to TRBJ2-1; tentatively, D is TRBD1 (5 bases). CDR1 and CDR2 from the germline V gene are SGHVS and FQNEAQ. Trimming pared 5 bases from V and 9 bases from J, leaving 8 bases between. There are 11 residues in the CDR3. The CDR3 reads CASSPQVEQFF. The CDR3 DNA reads TGTGCCAGCAGCCCACAGGTTGAGCAGTTCTTC.

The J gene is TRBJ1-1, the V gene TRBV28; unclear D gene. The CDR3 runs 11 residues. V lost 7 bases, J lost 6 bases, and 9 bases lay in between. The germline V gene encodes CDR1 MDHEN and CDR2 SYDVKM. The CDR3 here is CASNWEAEAFF. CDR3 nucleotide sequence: TGTGCCAGCAACTGGGAAGCTGAAGCTTTCTTT.

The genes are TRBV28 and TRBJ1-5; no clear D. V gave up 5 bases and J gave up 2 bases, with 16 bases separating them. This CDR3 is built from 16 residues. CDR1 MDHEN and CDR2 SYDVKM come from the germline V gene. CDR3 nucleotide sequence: TGTGCCAGCAGTCTCCTTGGGCTCGGGGGCAATCAGCCCCAGCATTTT. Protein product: CASSLLGLGGNQPQHF.

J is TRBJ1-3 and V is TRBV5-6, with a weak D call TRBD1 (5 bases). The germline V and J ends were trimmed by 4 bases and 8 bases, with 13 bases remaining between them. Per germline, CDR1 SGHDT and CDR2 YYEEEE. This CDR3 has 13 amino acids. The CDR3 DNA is TGTGCCAGCAGCCTGGGACGGAGGGACACCATATATTTT. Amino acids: CASSLGRRDTIYF.

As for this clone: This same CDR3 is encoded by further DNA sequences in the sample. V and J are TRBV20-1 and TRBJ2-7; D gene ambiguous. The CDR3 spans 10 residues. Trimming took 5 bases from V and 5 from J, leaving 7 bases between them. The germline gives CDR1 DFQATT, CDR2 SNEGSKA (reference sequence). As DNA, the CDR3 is TGCAGTGCTCGTCACCACGAGCAGTACTTC. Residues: CSARHHEQYF.

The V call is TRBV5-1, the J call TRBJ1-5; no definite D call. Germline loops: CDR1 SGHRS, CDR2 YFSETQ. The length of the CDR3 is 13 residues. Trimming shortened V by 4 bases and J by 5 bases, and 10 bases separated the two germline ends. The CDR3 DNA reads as TGCGCCAGCAGCCTGTCCGCAGATCAGCCCCAGCATTTT. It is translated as CASSLSADQPQHF. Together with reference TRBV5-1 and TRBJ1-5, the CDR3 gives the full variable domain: KAGVTQTPRYLIKTRGQQVTLSCSPISGHRSVSWYQQTPGQGLQFLFEYFSETQRNKGNFPGRFSGRQFSNSRSEMNVSTLELGDSALYLCASSLSADQPQHFGDGTRLSIL.

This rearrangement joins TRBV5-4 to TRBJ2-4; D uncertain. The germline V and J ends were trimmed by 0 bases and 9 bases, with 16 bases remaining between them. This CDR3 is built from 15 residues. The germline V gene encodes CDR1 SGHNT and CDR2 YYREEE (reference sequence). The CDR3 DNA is TGTGCCAGCAGCTTGGCCGTGGAGATTCGCGTCATTCAGTACTTC. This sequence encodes CASSLAVEIRVIQYF. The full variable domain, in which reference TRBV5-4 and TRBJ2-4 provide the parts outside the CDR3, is ETGVTQSPTHLIKTRGQQVTLRCSSQSGHNTVSWYQQALGQGPQFIFQYYREEENGRGNFPPRFSGLQFPNYSSELNVNALELDDSALYLCASSLAVEIRVIQYFGAGTRLSVL.

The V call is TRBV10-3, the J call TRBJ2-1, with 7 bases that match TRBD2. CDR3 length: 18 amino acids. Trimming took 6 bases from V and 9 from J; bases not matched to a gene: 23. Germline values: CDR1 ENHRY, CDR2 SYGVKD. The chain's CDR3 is CAIRGQGGEGGPLREQFF. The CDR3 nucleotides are TGTGCCATCAGGGGCCAGGGTGGTGAGGGAGGGCCTCTGCGTGAGCAGTTCTTC.

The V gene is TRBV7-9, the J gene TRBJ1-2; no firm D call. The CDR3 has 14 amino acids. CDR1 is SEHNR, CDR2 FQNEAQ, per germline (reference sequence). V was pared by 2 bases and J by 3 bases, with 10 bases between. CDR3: CASSLSGDYYGYTF. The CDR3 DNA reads TGTGCCAGCAGCTTATCGGGAGATTACTATGGCTACACCTTC.

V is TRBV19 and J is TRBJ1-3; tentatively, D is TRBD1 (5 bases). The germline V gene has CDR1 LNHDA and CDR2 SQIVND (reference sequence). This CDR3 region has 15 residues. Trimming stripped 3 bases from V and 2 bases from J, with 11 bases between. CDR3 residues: CASSIGWGAGNTIYF. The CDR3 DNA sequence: TGTGCCAGTAGTATTGGATGGGGGGCTGGAAACACCATATATTTT.

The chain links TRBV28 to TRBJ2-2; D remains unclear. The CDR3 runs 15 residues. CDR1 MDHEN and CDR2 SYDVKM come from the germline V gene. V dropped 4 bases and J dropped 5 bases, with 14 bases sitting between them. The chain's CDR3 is CASSSTITATGELFF. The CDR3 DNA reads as TGTGCCAGCAGTTCTACTATAACAGCGACCGGGGAGCTGTTTTTT.

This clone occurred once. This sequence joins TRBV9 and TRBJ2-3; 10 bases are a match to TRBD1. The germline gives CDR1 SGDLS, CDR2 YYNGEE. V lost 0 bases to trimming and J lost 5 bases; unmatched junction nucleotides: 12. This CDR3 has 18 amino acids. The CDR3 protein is CASSVDWWGGTGEDTQYF. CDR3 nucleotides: TGTGCCAGCAGCGTAGATTGGTGGGGAGGGACAGGGGAAGATACGCAGTATTTT.

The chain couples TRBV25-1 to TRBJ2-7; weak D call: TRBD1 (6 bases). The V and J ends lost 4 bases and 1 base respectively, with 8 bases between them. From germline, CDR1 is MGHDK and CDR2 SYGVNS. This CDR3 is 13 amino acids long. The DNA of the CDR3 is TGTGCCAGCAGTGGGGACACATCCTACGAGCAGTACTTC. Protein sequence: CASSGDTSYEQYF.

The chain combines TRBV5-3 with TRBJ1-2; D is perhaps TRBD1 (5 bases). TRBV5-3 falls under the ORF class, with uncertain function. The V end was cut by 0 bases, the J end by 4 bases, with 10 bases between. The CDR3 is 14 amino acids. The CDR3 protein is CARSLGTLIYGYTF. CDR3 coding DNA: TGTGCCAGAAGCTTGGGGACACTGATCTATGGCTACACCTTC.

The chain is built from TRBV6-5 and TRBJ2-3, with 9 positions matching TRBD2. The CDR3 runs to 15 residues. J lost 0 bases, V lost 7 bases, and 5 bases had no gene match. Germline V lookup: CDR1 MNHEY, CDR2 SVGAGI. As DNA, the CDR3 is TGTGCCAGCACCCCCCTAGCGGGGAGCACAGATACGCAGTATTTT. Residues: CASTPLAGSTDTQYF.

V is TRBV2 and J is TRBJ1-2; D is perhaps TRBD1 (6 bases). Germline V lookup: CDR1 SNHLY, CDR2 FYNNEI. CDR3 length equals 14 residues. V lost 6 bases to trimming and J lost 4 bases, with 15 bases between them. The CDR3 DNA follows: TGTGCCAGCAGACCCGCAGGGGTAGCCTATGGCTACACCTTC. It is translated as CASRPAGVAYGYTF.

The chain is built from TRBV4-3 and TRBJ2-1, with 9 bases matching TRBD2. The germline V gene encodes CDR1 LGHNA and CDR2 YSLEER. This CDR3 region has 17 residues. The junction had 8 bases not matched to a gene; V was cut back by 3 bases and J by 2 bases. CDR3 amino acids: CASSHLTSGGPYNEQFF. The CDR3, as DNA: TGCGCCAGCAGCCATTTGACTAGCGGAGGACCCTACAATGAGCAGTTCTTC.

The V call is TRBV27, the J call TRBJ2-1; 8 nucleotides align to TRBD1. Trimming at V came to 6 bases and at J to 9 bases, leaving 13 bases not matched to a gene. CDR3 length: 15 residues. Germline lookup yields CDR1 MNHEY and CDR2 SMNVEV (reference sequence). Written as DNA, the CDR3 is TGTGCCAGCAGCCGCTGGGCGGACAGGGCTGCTGAGCAGTTCTTC. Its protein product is CASSRWADRAAEQFF.

The CDR3 spells CATSRGAGAGGNQPQHF. In DNA, the CDR3 is TGTGCCACCAGCAGAGGAGCAGGGGCCGGCGGGAATCAGCCCCAGCATTTT. The chain joins TRBV15 to TRBJ1-5, with D perhaps matching TRBD1 (6 bases). This CDR3 region has 17 residues. Trimming left V 1 base short and J 4 bases short, with 17 bases between. In germline, CDR1 is LNHNV, CDR2 YYDKDF (reference sequence).

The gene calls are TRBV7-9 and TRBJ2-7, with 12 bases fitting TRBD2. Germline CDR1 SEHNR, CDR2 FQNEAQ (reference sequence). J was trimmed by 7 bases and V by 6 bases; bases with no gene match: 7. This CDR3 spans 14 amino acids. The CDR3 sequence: CASSRLAGEGEQYF. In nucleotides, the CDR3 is TGTGCCAGCAGTAGACTAGCGGGAGAGGGAGAGCAGTACTTC.

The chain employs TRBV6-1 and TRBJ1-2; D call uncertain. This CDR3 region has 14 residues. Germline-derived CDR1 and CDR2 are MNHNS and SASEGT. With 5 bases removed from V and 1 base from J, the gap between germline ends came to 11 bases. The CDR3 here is CASSFGRSNYGYTF. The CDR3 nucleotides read TGTGCCAGCAGTTTCGGACGTAGTAACTATGGCTACACCTTC.

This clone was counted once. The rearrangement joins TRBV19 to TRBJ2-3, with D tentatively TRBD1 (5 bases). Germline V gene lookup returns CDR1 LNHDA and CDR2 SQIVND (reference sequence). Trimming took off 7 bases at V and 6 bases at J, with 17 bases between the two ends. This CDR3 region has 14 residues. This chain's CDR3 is CASNSPSGYDTQYF. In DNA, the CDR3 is TGTGCCAGTAATTCACCATCAGGGTATGATACGCAGTATTTT.